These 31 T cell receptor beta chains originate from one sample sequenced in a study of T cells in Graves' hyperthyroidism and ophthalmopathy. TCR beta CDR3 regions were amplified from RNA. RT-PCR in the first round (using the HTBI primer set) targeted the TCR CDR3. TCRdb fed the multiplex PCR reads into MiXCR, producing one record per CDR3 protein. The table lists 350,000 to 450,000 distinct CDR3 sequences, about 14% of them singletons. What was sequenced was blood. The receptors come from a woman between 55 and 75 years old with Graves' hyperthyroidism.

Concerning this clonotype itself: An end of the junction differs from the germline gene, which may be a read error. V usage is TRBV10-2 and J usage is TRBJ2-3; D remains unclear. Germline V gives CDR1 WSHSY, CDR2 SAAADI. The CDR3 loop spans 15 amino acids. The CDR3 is CASREWARSTDTQYF. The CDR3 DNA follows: TGCGCCAGCAGGGAGTGGGCACGCAGCACAGATACGCAGTATTTT.

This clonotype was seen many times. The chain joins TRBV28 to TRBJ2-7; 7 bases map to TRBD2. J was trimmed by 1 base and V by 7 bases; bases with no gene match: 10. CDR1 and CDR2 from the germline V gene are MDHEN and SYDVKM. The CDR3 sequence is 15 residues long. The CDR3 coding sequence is TGTGCCAGCACTTCTGGCAGCGGGGCTTCCTACGAGCAGTACTTC. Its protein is CASTSGSGASYEQYF.

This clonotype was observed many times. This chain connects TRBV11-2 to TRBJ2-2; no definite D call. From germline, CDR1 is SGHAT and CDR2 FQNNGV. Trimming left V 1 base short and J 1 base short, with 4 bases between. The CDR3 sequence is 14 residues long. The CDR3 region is CASSLGWNTGELFF. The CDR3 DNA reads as TGTGCCAGCAGCTTAGGCTGGAACACCGGGGAGCTGTTTTTT.

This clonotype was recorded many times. The CDR3 here is CSARDPASLYEQYF. The DNA of the CDR3 is TGCAGTGCTAGAGATCCTGCTAGTCTTTACGAGCAGTACTTC. The V and J genes are TRBV20-1 and TRBJ2-7; D call uncertain. V lost 0 bases and J lost 4, with 13 bases in between. CDR1 is DFQATT and CDR2 is SNEGSKA in the germline V gene (reference sequence). The CDR3 has 14 amino acids.

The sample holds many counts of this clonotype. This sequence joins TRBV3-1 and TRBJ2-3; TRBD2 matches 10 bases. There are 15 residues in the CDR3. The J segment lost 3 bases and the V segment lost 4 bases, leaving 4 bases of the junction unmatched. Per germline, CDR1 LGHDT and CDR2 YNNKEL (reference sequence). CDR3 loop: CASSLGTSVTDTQYF. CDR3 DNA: TGTGCCAGCAGCCTCGGGACTAGCGTTACAGATACGCAGTATTTT.

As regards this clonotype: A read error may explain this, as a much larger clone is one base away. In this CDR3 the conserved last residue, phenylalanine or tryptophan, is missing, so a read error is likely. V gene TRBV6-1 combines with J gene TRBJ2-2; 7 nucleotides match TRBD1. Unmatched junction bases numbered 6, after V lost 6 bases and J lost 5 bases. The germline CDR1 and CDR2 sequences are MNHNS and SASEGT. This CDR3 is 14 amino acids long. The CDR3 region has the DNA TGTGCCAGCAGGATGGACAGGAATACCGGGGAGCTGTTTCTT. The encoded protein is CASRMDRNTGELFL.

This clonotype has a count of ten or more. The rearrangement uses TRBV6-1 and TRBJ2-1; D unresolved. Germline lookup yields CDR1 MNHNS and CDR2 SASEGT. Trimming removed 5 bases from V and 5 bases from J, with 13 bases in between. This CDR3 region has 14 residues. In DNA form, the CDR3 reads TGTGCCAGCAGTTACATTGGTGTTAACAATGAGCAGTTCTTC. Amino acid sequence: CASSYIGVNNEQFF.

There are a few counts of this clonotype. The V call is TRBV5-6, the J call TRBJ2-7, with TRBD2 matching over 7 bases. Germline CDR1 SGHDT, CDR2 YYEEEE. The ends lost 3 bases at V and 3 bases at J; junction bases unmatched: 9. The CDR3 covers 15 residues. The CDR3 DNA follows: TGTGCCAGCAGCTGGCTTAGGGAGCGGGGCTACGAGCAGTACTTC. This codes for CASSWLRERGYEQYF.

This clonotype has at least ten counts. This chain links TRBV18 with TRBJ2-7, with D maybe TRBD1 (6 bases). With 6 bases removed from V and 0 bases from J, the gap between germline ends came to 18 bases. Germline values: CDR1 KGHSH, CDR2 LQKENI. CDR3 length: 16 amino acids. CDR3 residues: CASSEMEQGLSYEQYF. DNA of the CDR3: TGTGCCAGCTCCGAAATGGAACAGGGCCTCTCCTACGAGCAGTACTTC.

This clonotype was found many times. The CDR3 reads CASRSTGTGDYEQYF. In DNA form, the CDR3 reads TGTGCCAGCAGGTCCACCGGGACAGGGGACTACGAGCAGTACTTC. This chain connects TRBV12-3 or TRBV12-4 to TRBJ2-7; 10 bases match TRBD1. CDR3 length: 15 residues. Trimming took 6 bases from V and 3 from J; bases not matched to a gene: 8.

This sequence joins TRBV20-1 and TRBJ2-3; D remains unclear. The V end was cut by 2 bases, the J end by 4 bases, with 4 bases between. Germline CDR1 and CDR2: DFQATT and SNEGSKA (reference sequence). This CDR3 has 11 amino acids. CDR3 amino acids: CSARISDTQYF. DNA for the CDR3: TGCAGTGCTAGAATTTCAGATACGCAGTATTTT.

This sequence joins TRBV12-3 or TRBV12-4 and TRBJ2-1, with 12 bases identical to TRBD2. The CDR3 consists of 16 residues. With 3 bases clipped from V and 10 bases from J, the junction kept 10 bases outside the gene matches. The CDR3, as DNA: TGTGCCAGCAGTTTGGGGGGGCTAGCGGGAGGGGAGGAGCAGTTCTTC. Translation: CASSLGGLAGGEEQFF.

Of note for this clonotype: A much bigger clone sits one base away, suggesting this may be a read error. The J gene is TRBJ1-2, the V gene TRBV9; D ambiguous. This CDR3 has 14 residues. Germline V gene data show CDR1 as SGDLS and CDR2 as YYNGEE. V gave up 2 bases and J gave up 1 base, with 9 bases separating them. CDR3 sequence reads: CASSVSDNNYGYTF. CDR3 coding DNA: TGTGCCAGCAGCGTCTCAGACAATAACTATGGCTACACCTTC.

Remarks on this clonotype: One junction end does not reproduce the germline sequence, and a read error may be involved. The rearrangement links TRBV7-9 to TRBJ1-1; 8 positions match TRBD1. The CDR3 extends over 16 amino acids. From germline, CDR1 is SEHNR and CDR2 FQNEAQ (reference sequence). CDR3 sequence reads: CASSLLTVTGVTEAFF. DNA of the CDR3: TGCGCCAGCAGCTTGCTGACGGTGACAGGGGTGACTGAAGCTTTCTTT.

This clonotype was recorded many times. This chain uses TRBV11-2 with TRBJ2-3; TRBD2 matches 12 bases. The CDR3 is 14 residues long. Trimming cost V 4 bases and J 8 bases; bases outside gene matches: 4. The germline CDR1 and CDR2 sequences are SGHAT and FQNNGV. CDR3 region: CASSSLAGGPTQYF. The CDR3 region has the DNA TGTGCCAGCAGCTCGCTAGCGGGAGGGCCTACGCAGTATTTT. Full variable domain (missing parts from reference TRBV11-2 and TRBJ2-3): EAGVAQSPRYKIIEKRQSVAFWCNPISGHATLYWYQQILGQGPKLLIQFQNNGVVDDSQLPKDRFSAERLKGVDSTLKIQPAKLEDSAVYLCASSSLAGGPTQYFGPGTRLTVL.

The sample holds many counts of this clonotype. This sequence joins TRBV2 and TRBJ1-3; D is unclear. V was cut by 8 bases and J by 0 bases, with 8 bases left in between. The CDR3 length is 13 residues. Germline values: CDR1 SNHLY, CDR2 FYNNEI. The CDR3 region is CASYQDSGNTIYF. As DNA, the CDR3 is TGTGCCAGCTATCAGGACTCTGGAAACACCATATATTTT.

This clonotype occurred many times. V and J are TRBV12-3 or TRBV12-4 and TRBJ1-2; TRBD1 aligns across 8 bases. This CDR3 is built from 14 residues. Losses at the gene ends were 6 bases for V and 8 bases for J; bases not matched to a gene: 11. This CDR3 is CASRAGTGGGGYTF. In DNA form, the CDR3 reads TGTGCCAGCAGGGCCGGGACAGGTGGTGGCGGCTACACCTTC.

DNA of the CDR3: TGTGCCAGTACCCCGGCGTCCAGGCAAGGCTCACCCCTCCACTTT. It codes for CASTPASRQGSPLHF. The rearrangement joins TRBV19 to TRBJ1-6; no clear D gene. V was trimmed by 7 bases and J by 10 bases, leaving 20 bases between them. The CDR3 runs 15 residues. CDR1 and CDR2 from the germline V gene are LNHDA and SQIVND (reference sequence).

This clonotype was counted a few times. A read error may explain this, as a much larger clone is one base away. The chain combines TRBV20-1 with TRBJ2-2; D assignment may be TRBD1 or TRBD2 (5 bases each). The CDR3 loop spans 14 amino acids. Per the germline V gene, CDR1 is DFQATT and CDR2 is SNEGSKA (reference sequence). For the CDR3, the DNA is TGCAGTGCTACGCCTCCAGGGAAGGACGGGGAGCCGTTTTTT. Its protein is CSATPPGKDGEPFF.

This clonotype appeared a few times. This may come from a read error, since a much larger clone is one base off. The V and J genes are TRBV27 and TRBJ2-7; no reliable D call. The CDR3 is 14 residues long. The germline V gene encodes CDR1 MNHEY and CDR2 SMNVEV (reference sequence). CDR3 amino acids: CASSSQISSYEQHF. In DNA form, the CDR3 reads TGTGCCAGCAGTTCCCAGATTAGCTCCTACGAGCAGCACTTC.

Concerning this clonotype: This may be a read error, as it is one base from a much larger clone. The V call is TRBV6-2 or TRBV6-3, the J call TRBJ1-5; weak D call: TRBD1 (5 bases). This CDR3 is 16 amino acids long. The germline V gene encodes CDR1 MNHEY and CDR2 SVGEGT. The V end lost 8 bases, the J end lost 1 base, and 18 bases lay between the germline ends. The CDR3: CASPHRRGESNQPQHF. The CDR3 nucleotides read TGTGCCAGCCCCCACCGACGGGGCGAAAGCAATCAGCCCCAGCATTTT.

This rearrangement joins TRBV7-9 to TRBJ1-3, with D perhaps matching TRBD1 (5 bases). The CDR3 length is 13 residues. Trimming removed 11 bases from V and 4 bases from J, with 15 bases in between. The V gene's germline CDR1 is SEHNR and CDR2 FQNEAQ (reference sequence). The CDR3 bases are TGTGCCGCTAGGGGCGCGGGAGGAAACACCATATATTTT. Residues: CAARGAGGNTIYF.

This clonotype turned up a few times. For the CDR3, the DNA is TGTGCCAGCTCACCCCCATTGGCTAGCGGGAGCTACGAGCAGTACTTC. It specifies CASSPPLASGSYEQYF. The rearrangement joins TRBV18 to TRBJ2-7; 10 bases agree with TRBD2. The germline V gene has CDR1 KGHSH and CDR2 LQKENI. Unmatched junction bases numbered 8, after V lost 3 bases and J lost 3 bases. This CDR3 has 16 amino acids.

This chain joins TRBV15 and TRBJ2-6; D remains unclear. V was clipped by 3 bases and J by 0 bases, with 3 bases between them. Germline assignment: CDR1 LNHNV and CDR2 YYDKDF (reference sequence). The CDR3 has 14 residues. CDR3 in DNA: TGTGCCACCAGCAGGGACTCTGGGGCCAACGTCCTGACTTTC. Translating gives CATSRDSGANVLTF.

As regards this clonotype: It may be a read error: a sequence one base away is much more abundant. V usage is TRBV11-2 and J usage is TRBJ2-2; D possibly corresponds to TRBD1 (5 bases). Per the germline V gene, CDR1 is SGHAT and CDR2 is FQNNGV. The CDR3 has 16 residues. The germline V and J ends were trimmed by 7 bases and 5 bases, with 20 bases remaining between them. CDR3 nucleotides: TGTGCCAGCAACTCACGACAGAACCGGTGGACCGGGGAGCTGTTTTTT. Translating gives CASNSRQNRWTGELFF.

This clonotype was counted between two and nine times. The CDR3 spells CASSLDSGQYNEQFF. CDR3 DNA: TGTGCCAGCAGTTTAGACAGCGGGCAGTACAATGAGCAGTTCTTC. This sequence joins TRBV27 and TRBJ2-1; weak D call: TRBD2 (6 bases). Germline CDR1 MNHEY, CDR2 SMNVEV (reference sequence). CDR3 size: 15 residues. V gave up 2 bases and J gave up 4 bases, with 12 bases separating them.

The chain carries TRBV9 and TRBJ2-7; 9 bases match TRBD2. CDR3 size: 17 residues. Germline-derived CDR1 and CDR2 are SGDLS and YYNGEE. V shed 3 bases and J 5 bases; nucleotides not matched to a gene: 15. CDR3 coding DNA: TGTGCCAGCAGCGGATCCACAGCTGGCGGGAGGGCCAACGAGCAGTACTTC. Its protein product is CASSGSTAGGRANEQYF.

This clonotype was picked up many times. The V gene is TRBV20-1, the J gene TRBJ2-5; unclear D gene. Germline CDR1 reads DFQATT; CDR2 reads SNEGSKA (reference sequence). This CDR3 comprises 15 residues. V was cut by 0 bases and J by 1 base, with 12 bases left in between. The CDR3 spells CSARDRLGSQETQYF. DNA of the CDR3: TGCAGTGCTAGAGATCGGCTGGGCAGCCAAGAGACCCAGTACTTC.

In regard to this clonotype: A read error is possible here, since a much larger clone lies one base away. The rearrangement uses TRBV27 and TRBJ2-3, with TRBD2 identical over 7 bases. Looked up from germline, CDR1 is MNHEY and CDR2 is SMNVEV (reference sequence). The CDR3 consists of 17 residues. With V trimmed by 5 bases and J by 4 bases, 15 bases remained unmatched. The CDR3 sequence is CASSRRFGTTYADTQYF. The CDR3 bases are TGTGCCAGCAGTAGGAGGTTCGGGACTACATACGCAGATACGCAGTATTTT.

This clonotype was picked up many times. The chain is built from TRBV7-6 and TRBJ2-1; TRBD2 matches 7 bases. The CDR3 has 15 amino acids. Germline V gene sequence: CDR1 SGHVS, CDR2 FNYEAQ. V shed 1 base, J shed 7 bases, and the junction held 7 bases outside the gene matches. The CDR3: CASSLVGGSVNEQFF. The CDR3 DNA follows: TGTGCCAGCAGCTTAGTGGGCGGGAGTGTTAATGAGCAGTTCTTC. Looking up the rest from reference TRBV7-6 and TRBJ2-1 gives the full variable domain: GAGVSQSPRYKVTKRGQDVALRCDPISGHVSLYWYRQALGQGPEFLTYFNYEAQQDKSGLPNDRFSAERPEGSISTLTIQRTEQRDSAMYRCASSLVGGSVNEQFFGPGTRLTVL.

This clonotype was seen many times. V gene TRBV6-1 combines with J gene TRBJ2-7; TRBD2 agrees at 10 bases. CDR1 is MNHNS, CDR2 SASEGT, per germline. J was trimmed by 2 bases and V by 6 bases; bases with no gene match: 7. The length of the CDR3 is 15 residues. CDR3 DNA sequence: TGTGCCAGCAGCGGAGCGGGGGGGATGGCCTACGAGCAGTACTTC. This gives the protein CASSGAGGMAYEQYF.